The T cell receptor (beta chain) under discussion was sequenced for a study of patients and donors after allogeneic stem cell transplantation. This clonotype has a handful of counts. TCRdb redid the calling of the RT-PCR reads with MiXCR, one entry per CDR3 protein. This repertoire shows around 200,000 distinct CDR3 sequences, less than 50% found once; its top ten account for more than 9%. The sequencing sample was made of blood, either unsorted or a sorted T cell fraction (not recorded which). The sequence was collected from a human donor who was either an allogeneic HSCT recipient or a stem cell or donor lymphocyte infusion donor (not recorded which). It is not recorded whose cells these are; they may come from a transplant donor.

The CDR3 loop is CASSLSQGRAETQYF. CDR3 nucleotides: TGCGCCAGCAGCTTGTCGCAGGGTCGAGCAGAGACCCAGTACTTC. V gene TRBV5-1 combines with J gene TRBJ2-5; the D gene is possibly TRBD1 (5 bases). V was trimmed by 1 base and J by 4 bases, leaving 14 bases between them. This CDR3 has 15 amino acids. Germline V lookup: CDR1 SGHRS, CDR2 YFSETQ.